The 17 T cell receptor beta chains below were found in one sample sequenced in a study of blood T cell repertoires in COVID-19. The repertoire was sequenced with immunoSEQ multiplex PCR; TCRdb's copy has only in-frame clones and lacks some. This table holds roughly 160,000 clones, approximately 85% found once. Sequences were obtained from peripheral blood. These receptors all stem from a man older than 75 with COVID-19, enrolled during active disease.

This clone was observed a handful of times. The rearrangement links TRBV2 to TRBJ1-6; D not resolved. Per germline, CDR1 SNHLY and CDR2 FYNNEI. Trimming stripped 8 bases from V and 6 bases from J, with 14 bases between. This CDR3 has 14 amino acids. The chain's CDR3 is CASSEGVSNSPLHF. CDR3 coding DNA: TGTGCCAGCTCCGAAGGAGTGAGTAATTCACCCCTCCACTTT.

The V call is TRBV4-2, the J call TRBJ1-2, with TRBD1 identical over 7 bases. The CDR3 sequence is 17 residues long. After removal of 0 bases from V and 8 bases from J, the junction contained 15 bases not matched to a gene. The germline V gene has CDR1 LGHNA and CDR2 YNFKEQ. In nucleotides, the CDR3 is TGTGCCAGCAGCCAAGAGGTACAGGGGTTCCAAGGACAGGGCTACACCTTC. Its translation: CASSQEVQGFQGQGYTF.

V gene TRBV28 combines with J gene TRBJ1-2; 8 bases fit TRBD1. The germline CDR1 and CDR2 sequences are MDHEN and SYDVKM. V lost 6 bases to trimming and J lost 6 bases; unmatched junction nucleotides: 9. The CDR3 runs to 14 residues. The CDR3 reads CASSSPSGQDGYTF. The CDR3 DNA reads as TGTGCCAGCAGCTCACCCTCGGGACAGGATGGCTACACCTTC.

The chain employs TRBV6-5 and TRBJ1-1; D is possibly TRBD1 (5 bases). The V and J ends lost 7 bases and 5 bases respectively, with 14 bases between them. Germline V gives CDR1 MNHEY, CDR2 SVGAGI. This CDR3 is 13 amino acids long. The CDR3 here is CASTWDWGTEAFF. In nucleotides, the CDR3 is TGTGCCAGCACTTGGGACTGGGGGACTGAAGCTTTCTTT.

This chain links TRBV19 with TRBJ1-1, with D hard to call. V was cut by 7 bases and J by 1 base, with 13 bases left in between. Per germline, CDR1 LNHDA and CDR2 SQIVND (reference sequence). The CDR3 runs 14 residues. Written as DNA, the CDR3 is TGTGCCAGTAACGCGCGAGGTGCGAACACTGAAGCTTTCTTT. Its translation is CASNARGANTEAFF.

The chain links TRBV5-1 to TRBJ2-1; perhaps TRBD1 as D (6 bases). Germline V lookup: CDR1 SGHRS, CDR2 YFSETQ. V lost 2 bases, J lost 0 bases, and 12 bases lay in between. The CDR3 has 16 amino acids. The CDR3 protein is CASSFDRPSSYNEQFF. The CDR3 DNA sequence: TGCGCCAGCAGCTTTGACAGGCCTAGCTCCTACAATGAGCAGTTCTTC.

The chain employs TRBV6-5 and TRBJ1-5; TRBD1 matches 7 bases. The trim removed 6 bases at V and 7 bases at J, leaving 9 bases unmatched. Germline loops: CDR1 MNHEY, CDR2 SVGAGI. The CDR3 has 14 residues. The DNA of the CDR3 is TGTGCCAGCAGACCCGACAGGGTTAGCCAGCCCCAGCATTTT. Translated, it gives CASRPDRVSQPQHF.

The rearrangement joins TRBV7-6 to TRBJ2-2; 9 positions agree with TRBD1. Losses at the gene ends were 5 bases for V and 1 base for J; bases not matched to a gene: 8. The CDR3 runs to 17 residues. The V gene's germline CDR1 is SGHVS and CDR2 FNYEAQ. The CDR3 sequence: CASSRFAGQGNTGELFF. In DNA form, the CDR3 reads TGTGCCAGCAGCCGCTTCGCGGGACAGGGGAACACCGGGGAGCTGTTTTTT.

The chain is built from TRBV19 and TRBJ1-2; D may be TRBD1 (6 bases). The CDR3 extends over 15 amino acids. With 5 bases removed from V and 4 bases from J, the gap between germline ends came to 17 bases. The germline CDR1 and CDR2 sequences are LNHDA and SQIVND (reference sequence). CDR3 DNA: TGTGCCAGTAGTCCCCAGGGGACATCCGCCTATGGCTACACCTTC. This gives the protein CASSPQGTSAYGYTF.

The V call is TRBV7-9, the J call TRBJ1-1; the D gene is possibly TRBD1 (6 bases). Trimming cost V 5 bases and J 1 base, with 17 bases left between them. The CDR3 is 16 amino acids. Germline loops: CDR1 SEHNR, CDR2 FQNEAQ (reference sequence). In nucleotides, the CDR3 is TGTGCCAGCAGCCCCACCCCGGGGGGGGCGAACACTGAAGCTTTCTTT. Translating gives CASSPTPGGANTEAFF.

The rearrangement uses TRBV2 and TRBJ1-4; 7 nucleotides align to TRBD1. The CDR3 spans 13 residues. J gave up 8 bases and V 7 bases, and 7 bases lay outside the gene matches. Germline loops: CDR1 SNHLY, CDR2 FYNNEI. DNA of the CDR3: TGTGCCAGCAAGAGACAGGGTGGCGAAAAACTGTTTTTT. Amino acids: CASKRQGGEKLFF.

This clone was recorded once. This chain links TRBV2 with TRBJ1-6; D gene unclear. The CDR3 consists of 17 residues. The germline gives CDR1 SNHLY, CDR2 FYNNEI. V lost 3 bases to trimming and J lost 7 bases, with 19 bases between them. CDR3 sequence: CASSDHVLARLNSPLHF. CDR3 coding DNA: TGTGCCAGCAGTGATCACGTATTGGCGAGACTAAATTCACCCCTCCACTTT.

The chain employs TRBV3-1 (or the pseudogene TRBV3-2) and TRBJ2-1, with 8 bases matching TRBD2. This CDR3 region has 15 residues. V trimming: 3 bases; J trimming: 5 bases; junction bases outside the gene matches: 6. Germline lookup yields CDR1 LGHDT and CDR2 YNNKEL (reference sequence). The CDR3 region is CASSHGGGLNNEQFF. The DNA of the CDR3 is TGTGCCAGCAGCCACGGGGGGGGGCTAAACAATGAGCAGTTCTTC.

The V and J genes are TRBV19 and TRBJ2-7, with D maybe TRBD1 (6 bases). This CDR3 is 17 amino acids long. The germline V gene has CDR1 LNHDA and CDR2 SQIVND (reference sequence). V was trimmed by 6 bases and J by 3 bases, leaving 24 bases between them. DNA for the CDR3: TGTGCCAGTAGCTACCGGGACAACCGGGACGGCAGCTACGAGCAGTACTTC. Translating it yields CASSYRDNRDGSYEQYF.

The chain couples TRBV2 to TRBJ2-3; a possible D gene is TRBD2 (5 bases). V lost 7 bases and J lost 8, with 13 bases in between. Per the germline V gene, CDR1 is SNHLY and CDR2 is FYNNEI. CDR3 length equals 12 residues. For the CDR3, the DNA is TGTGCCAGCACCTCGGGGATTAGTACGCAGTATTTT. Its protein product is CASTSGISTQYF.

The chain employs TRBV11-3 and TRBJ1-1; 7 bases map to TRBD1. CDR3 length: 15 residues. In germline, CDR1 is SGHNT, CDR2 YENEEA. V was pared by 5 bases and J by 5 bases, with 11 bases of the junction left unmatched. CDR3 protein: CASSTTGIGGTEAFF. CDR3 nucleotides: TGTGCCAGCAGCACGACAGGGATCGGTGGGACTGAAGCTTTCTTT.

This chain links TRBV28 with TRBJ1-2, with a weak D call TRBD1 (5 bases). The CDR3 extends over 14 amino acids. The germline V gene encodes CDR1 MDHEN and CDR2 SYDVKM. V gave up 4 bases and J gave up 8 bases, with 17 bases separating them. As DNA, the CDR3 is TGTGCCAGCAGTTCCATGGGACTCTCACGGGGCTACACCTTC. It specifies CASSSMGLSRGYTF.